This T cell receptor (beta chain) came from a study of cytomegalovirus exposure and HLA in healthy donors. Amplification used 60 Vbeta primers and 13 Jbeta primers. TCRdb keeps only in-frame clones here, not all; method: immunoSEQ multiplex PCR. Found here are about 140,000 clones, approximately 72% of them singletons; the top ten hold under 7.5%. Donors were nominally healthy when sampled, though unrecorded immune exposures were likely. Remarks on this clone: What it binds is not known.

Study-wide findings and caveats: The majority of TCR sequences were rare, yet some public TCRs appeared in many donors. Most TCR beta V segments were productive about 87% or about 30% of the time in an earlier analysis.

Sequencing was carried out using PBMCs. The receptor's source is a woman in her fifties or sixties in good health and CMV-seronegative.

The CDR3 DNA reads as TGTGCCAGCAGCTTACCGTTACAGGTTGTAAACTATGGCTACACCTTC. Translation gives CASSLPLQVVNYGYTF. The gene calls are TRBV7-2 and TRBJ1-2, with a possible D match to TRBD1 (5 bases). V was clipped by 2 bases and J by 2 bases, with 15 bases between them. CDR1 is SGHTA, CDR2 FQGNSA, per germline. The CDR3 is made up of 16 amino acids.